Following are 5 T cell receptor beta chains from one sample sequenced in a study of blood T cells in healthy people across ages. Together with a sample-barcoded 5' primer, a J-beta primer mix was included in a second PCR lasting about 7 to 11 cycles. TCRdb called the 5' RACE reads again in MiXCR, with one record for every CDR3 protein. Of about 720,000 distinct CDR3 sequences listed, around a fifth are singletons. Sequenced material: blood. These receptor sequences come from a man aged 65 to 79 in good health.

As regards this clonotype: An end of the junction differs from the germline gene, which may be a read error. This chain joins TRBV12-3 or TRBV12-4 and TRBJ2-3; TRBD2 matches at 8 bases. This CDR3 is 17 amino acids long. The CDR3 here is CASSLEPGLGSADAQYF. In DNA, the CDR3 is TGTGCCAGCAGTCTGGAACCGGGACTAGGTAGCGCAGATGCGCAGTATTTT.

This clonotype was counted many times. The chain uses TRBV28 and TRBJ1-1, with D unclear. CDR1 MDHEN and CDR2 SYDVKM come from the germline V gene. V was pared by 5 bases and J by 4 bases, with 17 bases between. This CDR3 is 15 amino acids long. CDR3 loop: CASSPSLGLGTEAFF. The CDR3 region has the DNA TGTGCCAGCAGTCCCTCTCTTGGGTTGGGCACTGAAGCTTTCTTT.

This clonotype was counted a few times. The chain couples TRBV20-1 to TRBJ2-3; the D is unclear. CDR1 is DFQATT and CDR2 is SNEGSKA in the germline V gene (reference sequence). V lost 1 base and J lost 0, with 5 bases in between. The CDR3 has 13 residues. CDR3 protein: CSARVASTDTQYF. In DNA form, the CDR3 reads TGCAGTGCTAGAGTGGCTAGCACAGATACGCAGTATTTT.

There are a few counts of this clonotype. J is TRBJ2-1 and V is TRBV20-1, with 14 bases that match TRBD2. Trimming cost V 4 bases and J 9 bases; bases outside gene matches: 2. The CDR3 has 13 amino acids. The V gene's germline CDR1 is DFQATT and CDR2 SNEGSKA (reference sequence). The CDR3 loop is CSATGTSGGEQFF. CDR3 sequence (DNA): TGCAGTGCTACCGGGACTAGCGGGGGTGAGCAGTTCTTC.

This clonotype was observed a handful of times. The J gene is TRBJ2-7, the V gene TRBV7-2, with D unclear. Germline V gives CDR1 SGHTA, CDR2 FQGNSA. Trimming stripped 3 bases from V and 2 bases from J, with 11 bases between. The length of the CDR3 is 14 residues. The CDR3 sequence is CASSFGPTTYEQYV. The CDR3 DNA follows: TGTGCCAGCAGCTTTGGACCAACTACCTACGAGCAGTACGTC.